Described below is a single T cell receptor (beta chain) sequence and its context. Its antigen is currently unknown. Profiling relied on immunoSEQ multiplex PCR, and the TCRdb table lists in-frame clones only, not all of them. The sample comprises roughly 130,000 clones, about 89% of which are singletons, and around 8% rests with the top ten. These data come from a study of T cell responses to AZD1222 COVID-19 vaccine. Regarding the study as a whole: Close to half of all spike-specific TCRs reportedly target regions of the variants that are unmutated.

This sample comprised peripheral blood, obtained 28 days after the second dose of the MenACWY control vaccine. This TCR derives from an adult who received the MenACWY meningococcal vaccine as a control.

The CDR3: CASSLVAGGDYGYTF. The CDR3 DNA reads as TGCGCCAGCAGCTTGGTGGCAGGGGGAGACTATGGCTACACCTTC. The rearrangement uses TRBV5-1 and TRBJ1-2; the match to TRBD1 covers 7 bases. In germline, CDR1 is SGHRS, CDR2 YFSETQ. J gave up 3 bases and V 0 bases, and 5 bases lay outside the gene matches. The CDR3 sequence is 15 residues long.